Sequencing of this TCR beta chain was carried out in a study of blood T cell repertoires in COVID-19. Clones were sequenced by immunoSEQ multiplex PCR, and TCRdb holds only the in-frame ones, with some missing. The table has roughly 40,000 clones, around 90% seen once. While infection was still active, Seattle patients were enrolled and then followed longitudinally. This CDR3 is built from 14 residues. CDR1 and CDR2 from the germline V gene are LNHDA and SQIVND (reference sequence). The germline V and J ends were trimmed by 3 bases and 2 bases, with 11 bases remaining between them. The TCR was taken from a man aged 50-60 years with COVID-19, enrolled during active disease. The chain has TRBV19 and TRBJ2-7; D is possibly TRBD2 (5 bases). Sequencing was done on a sample of peripheral blood. CDR3 DNA sequence: TGTGCCAGTAGTATGAGCGGAGGACCCTACGAGCAGTACTTC. It encodes CASSMSGGPYEQYF.